The next 27 T cell receptor beta chains were all read from a single sample in a study of cytomegalovirus exposure and HLA in healthy donors. The primer mix had 60 Vbeta and 13 Jbeta primers. Sequencing was performed with immunoSEQ multiplex PCR; in TCRdb, only in-frame clones are kept and a portion is missing. The sample lists some 110,000 clones; 77% were seen once. Sequencing used PBMCs. Every receptor here comes from a man aged 45-65 years in good health and CMV-seropositive.

The chain employs TRBV7-6 and TRBJ1-6; D may be TRBD1 (5 bases). V was cut by 1 base and J by 10 bases, with 5 bases left in between. The germline CDR1 and CDR2 sequences are SGHVS and FNYEAQ. The CDR3 sequence is 12 residues long. The CDR3 loop reads CASSLDRSPLHF. The CDR3 bases are TGTGCCAGCAGCTTAGACAGGTCACCCCTCCACTTT.

V gene TRBV6-5 combines with J gene TRBJ2-2; D is possibly TRBD2 (5 bases). Germline CDR1 reads MNHEY; CDR2 reads SVGAGI. V lost 4 bases to trimming and J lost 7 bases, with 16 bases between them. The CDR3 contains 15 residues. CDR3 sequence: CASSFGLGSSGELFF. CDR3 coding DNA: TGTGCCAGCAGTTTCGGACTTGGGAGTAGCGGGGAGCTGTTTTTT.

The chain combines TRBV19 with TRBJ1-5; D may be TRBD1 (5 bases). This CDR3 is 13 amino acids long. Trimming took 7 bases from V and 11 from J, leaving 18 bases between them. CDR1 and CDR2 from the germline V gene are LNHDA and SQIVND (reference sequence). The chain's CDR3 is CASTGAGSRAQHF. DNA of the CDR3: TGTGCCAGTACCGGGGCGGGGAGTCGGGCCCAGCATTTT. The full variable domain, its missing parts supplied by reference TRBV19 and TRBJ1-5, is DGGITQSPKYLFRKEGQNVTLSCEQNLNHDAMYWYRQDPGQGLRLIYYSQIVNDFQKGDIAEGYSVSREKKESFPLTVTSAQKNPTAFYLCASTGAGSRAQHFGDGTRLSIL.

This clone was counted once. The chain uses TRBV6-4 and TRBJ1-2; 7 bases map to TRBD1. The germline V gene has CDR1 MRHNA and CDR2 SNTAGT. J gave up 2 bases and V 5 bases, and 8 bases lay outside the gene matches. The CDR3 consists of 15 residues. The chain's CDR3 is CASSPNGQANYGYTF. CDR3 nucleotides: TGTGCCAGCAGTCCCAACGGACAGGCGAACTATGGCTACACCTTC.

The V gene is TRBV19, the J gene TRBJ1-2; TRBD1 matches at 8 bases. Germline V gene data show CDR1 as LNHDA and CDR2 as SQIVND (reference sequence). Trimming removed 9 bases from V and 3 bases from J; junction bases left unmatched: 9. This CDR3 has 14 amino acids. The CDR3 coding sequence is TGTGCCAGCCAGGGGGCTCTGTCCTACTATGGCTACACCTTC. It codes for CASQGALSYYGYTF.

The chain is built from TRBV18 and TRBJ2-1, with TRBD2 matching over 13 bases. This CDR3 spans 17 amino acids. Germline CDR1 and CDR2: KGHSH and LQKENI. V shed 5 bases and J 2 bases; nucleotides not matched to a gene: 6. As DNA, the CDR3 is TGTGCCAGCTCAGGAGGGACTAGCGGGACCCCCTACAATGAGCAGTTCTTC. Its translation: CASSGGTSGTPYNEQFF.

This chain joins TRBV5-1 and TRBJ2-5, with TRBD1 identical over 10 bases. The DNA end is more similar to TRBJ2-7, so the J call may be wrong. The CDR3 has 15 amino acids. Germline V gives CDR1 SGHRS, CDR2 YFSETQ. CDR3 sequence: CASSSGTGVPYEQYF. For the CDR3, the DNA is TGCGCCAGCAGCTCCGGGACAGGGGTTCCCTACGAGCAGTACTTC.

The gene calls are TRBV4-1 and TRBJ2-3; 7 nucleotides match TRBD1. The length of the CDR3 is 16 residues. Germline assignment: CDR1 MGHRA and CDR2 YSYEKL. V gave up 7 bases and J gave up 2 bases; unmatched junction bases: 12. CDR3 protein: CASKAMRGGITDTQYF. CDR3 in DNA: TGCGCCAGCAAGGCTATGAGAGGGGGCATCACAGATACGCAGTATTTT.

The chain employs TRBV9 and TRBJ1-6; 8 bases are a match to TRBD1. This CDR3 contains 14 residues. Germline V gives CDR1 SGDLS, CDR2 YYNGEE. Trimming removed 0 bases from V and 9 bases from J; junction bases left unmatched: 2. The CDR3 DNA reads as TGTGCCAGCAGCGTAGACACAGGGGGTTCACCCCTCCACTTT. Translation: CASSVDTGGSPLHF.

The CDR3, as DNA: TGTGCCAGCAGTTACCTCGAGGGCATAAATGAAAAACTGTTTTTT. It encodes CASSYLEGINEKLFF. V is TRBV6-6 and J is TRBJ1-4; D is ambiguous. V was clipped by 2 bases and J by 5 bases, with 12 bases between them. Germline CDR1 reads MNHNY; CDR2 reads SVGAGI (reference sequence). This CDR3 spans 15 amino acids.

This clone has only a few counts. This sequence joins TRBV19 and TRBJ1-2; D gene unclear. V lost 6 bases, J lost 7 bases, and 9 bases lay in between. CDR1 and CDR2 from the germline V gene are LNHDA and SQIVND (reference sequence). The CDR3 contains 11 residues. The CDR3 sequence is CASRASTGYTF. The CDR3 coding sequence is TGTGCCAGTAGAGCCTCTACTGGCTACACCTTC.

J is TRBJ1-4 and V is TRBV5-1, with D maybe TRBD1 (5 bases). The CDR3 covers 15 residues. The V gene lost 3 bases and the J gene lost 0 bases, with 9 bases spanning the gap. CDR1 is SGHRS, CDR2 YFSETQ, per germline. The CDR3 reads CASSYQQATNEKLFF. CDR3 DNA sequence: TGCGCCAGCAGCTACCAACAGGCAACTAATGAAAAACTGTTTTTT.

The V gene is TRBV6-5, the J gene TRBJ2-1; 9 nucleotides match TRBD1. Trimming at V came to 0 bases and at J to 8 bases, leaving 8 bases not matched to a gene. Germline values: CDR1 MNHEY, CDR2 SVGAGI. The CDR3 is made up of 16 amino acids. The CDR3 bases are TGTGCCAGCAGTTACTCGGGGACAGGGCGAGATTATGAGCAGTTCTTC. It translates to CASSYSGTGRDYEQFF.

The rearrangement links TRBV7-2 to TRBJ1-1, with 9 bases lining up with TRBD1. This CDR3 is built from 15 residues. Trimming removed 5 bases from V and 5 bases from J; junction bases left unmatched: 9. Germline CDR1 is SGHTA and CDR2 is FQGNSA. Written as DNA, the CDR3 is TGTGCCAGCAGCCGCTCCATGACAGGGGGGACTGAAGCTTTCTTT. Translated: CASSRSMTGGTEAFF.

The rearrangement joins TRBV29-1 to TRBJ1-2, with D perhaps matching TRBD1 (5 bases). The germline V and J ends were trimmed by 2 bases and 5 bases, with 9 bases remaining between them. There are 12 residues in the CDR3. The germline CDR1 and CDR2 sequences are SQVTM and ANQGSEA. For the CDR3, the DNA is TGCAGCGTTGAATTTGGGGGGTATGGCTACACCTTC. Protein product: CSVEFGGYGYTF. The complete variable domain, with remaining parts taken from reference TRBV29-1 and TRBJ1-2, reads SAVISQKPSRDICQRGTSLTIQCQVDSQVTMMFWYRQQPGQSLTLIATANQGSEATYESGFVIDKFPISRPNLTFSTLTVSNMSPEDSSIYLCSVEFGGYGYTFGSGTRLTVV.

In its sample, this clone was seen a few times. The chain combines TRBV7-2 with TRBJ2-3; D perhaps matches TRBD2 (6 bases). The CDR3 totals 15 residues. Trimming took off 5 bases at V and 0 bases at J, with 12 bases between the two ends. From germline, CDR1 is SGHTA and CDR2 FQGNSA. CDR3 DNA sequence: TGTGCCAGCAGCGCGGACTATCTTAGCACAGATACGCAGTATTTT. Its translation: CASSADYLSTDTQYF.

This chain connects TRBV29-1 to TRBJ2-3; 8 nucleotides agree with TRBD2. This CDR3 region has 14 residues. V shed 8 bases, J shed 2 bases, and the junction held 9 bases outside the gene matches. Germline CDR1 and CDR2: SQVTM and ANQGSEA. DNA of the CDR3: TGCAGCTCAGGTCAGCGGGAGTTCACAGATACGCAGTATTTT. Protein sequence: CSSGQREFTDTQYF.

The chain employs TRBV19 and TRBJ2-1; TRBD1 matches at 9 bases. The CDR3 runs 17 residues. The trim removed 6 bases at V and 0 bases at J, leaving 9 bases unmatched. The V gene's germline CDR1 is LNHDA and CDR2 SQIVND (reference sequence). The chain's CDR3 is CASRSVQGAHSYNEQFF. Written as DNA, the CDR3 is TGTGCCAGTAGGAGCGTACAGGGGGCCCACTCCTACAATGAGCAGTTCTTC.

V usage is TRBV6-1 and J usage is TRBJ2-7; the D gene is possibly TRBD2 (5 bases). This CDR3 has 13 amino acids. Trimming removed 1 base from V and 6 bases from J, with 10 bases in between. The germline CDR1 and CDR2 sequences are MNHNS and SASEGT. The chain's CDR3 is CASSEERRGEQYF. Written as DNA, the CDR3 is TGTGCCAGCAGTGAAGAGCGTCGGGGCGAGCAGTACTTC.

In its sample, this clone was seen a few times. The chain carries TRBV2 and TRBJ2-7; TRBD2 is a possible D gene (6 bases). Germline assignment: CDR1 SNHLY and CDR2 FYNNEI. The V end lost 5 bases, the J end lost 2 bases, and 13 bases lay between the germline ends. The CDR3 covers 14 residues. The CDR3 DNA reads as TGTGCCAGCAGTTGGGACTCGCGGGCCTACGAGCAGTACTTC. Its translation is CASSWDSRAYEQYF. Using reference TRBV2 and TRBJ2-7 for the parts outside the CDR3, the full variable domain is EPEVTQTPSHQVTQMGQEVILRCVPISNHLYFYWYRQILGQKVEFLVSFYNNEISEKSEIFDDQFSVERPDGSNFTLKIRSTKLEDSAMYFCASSWDSRAYEQYFGPGTRLTVT.

This clone was seen once. The genes are TRBV5-1 and TRBJ1-3; 11 positions match TRBD1. CDR3 size: 16 residues. V lost 3 bases to trimming and J lost 4 bases; unmatched junction nucleotides: 6. CDR1 and CDR2 (germline): SGHRS, YFSETQ. CDR3 protein: CASSWAGTGGGNTIYF. Written as DNA, the CDR3 is TGCGCCAGCAGCTGGGCCGGGACAGGGGGAGGAAACACCATATATTTT.

This clone came up once. The CDR3 loop is CASGAWYEQYF. The CDR3 DNA sequence: TGTGCCAGTGGAGCTTGGTACGAGCAGTACTTC. This chain uses TRBV19 with TRBJ2-7; D unresolved. The CDR3 totals 11 residues. V dropped 8 bases and J dropped 4 bases, with 9 bases sitting between them. Per the germline V gene, CDR1 is LNHDA and CDR2 is SQIVND (reference sequence).

This chain uses TRBV19 with TRBJ1-2; 12 bases line up with TRBD1. CDR3 length equals 13 residues. V dropped 6 bases and J dropped 7; count of bases not matched to a gene: 3. Germline CDR1 LNHDA, CDR2 SQIVND (reference sequence). CDR3 region: CASRGTGGSGYTF. Here the CDR3 DNA reads TGTGCCAGTAGGGGGACAGGGGGCTCTGGCTACACCTTC.

This clone was recorded a few times. The V gene is TRBV2, the J gene TRBJ2-3; 9 nucleotides match TRBD2. Germline V gives CDR1 SNHLY, CDR2 FYNNEI. The CDR3 sequence is 15 residues long. Trimming at V came to 8 bases and at J to 11 bases, leaving 17 bases not matched to a gene. The CDR3: CASRLGSGGPREQYF. Written as DNA, the CDR3 is TGTGCCAGCCGCCTGGGTAGCGGGGGCCCCCGTGAGCAGTATTTT.

This chain joins TRBV7-2 and TRBJ2-1; 14 bases agree with TRBD2. Germline lookup yields CDR1 SGHTA and CDR2 FQGNSA. The CDR3 has 14 amino acids. Trimming cost V 5 bases and J 15 bases; bases outside gene matches: 9. Here the CDR3 DNA reads TGTGCCAGCAGCCTGGGACTAGCGGGAGTCCCGGGGTTCTTC. It specifies CASSLGLAGVPGFF.

The chain uses TRBV10-3 and TRBJ1-4, with D hard to call. The germline V gene encodes CDR1 ENHRY and CDR2 SYGVKD. The length of the CDR3 is 12 residues. Trimming removed 4 bases from V and 8 bases from J, with 8 bases in between. The CDR3 loop is CAISGEGEKLFF. The CDR3 DNA reads as TGTGCCATCAGTGGGGAGGGCGAAAAACTGTTTTTT.

The chain has TRBV6-5 and TRBJ2-3; 12 nucleotides line up with TRBD2. The CDR3 length is 15 residues. With V trimmed by 5 bases and J by 6 bases, 6 bases remained unmatched. Germline V gene lookup returns CDR1 MNHEY and CDR2 SVGAGI. Here the CDR3 DNA reads TGTGCCAGCAGTAACCTAGCGGGAGGGCCCGATACGCAGTATTTT. This encodes CASSNLAGGPDTQYF.